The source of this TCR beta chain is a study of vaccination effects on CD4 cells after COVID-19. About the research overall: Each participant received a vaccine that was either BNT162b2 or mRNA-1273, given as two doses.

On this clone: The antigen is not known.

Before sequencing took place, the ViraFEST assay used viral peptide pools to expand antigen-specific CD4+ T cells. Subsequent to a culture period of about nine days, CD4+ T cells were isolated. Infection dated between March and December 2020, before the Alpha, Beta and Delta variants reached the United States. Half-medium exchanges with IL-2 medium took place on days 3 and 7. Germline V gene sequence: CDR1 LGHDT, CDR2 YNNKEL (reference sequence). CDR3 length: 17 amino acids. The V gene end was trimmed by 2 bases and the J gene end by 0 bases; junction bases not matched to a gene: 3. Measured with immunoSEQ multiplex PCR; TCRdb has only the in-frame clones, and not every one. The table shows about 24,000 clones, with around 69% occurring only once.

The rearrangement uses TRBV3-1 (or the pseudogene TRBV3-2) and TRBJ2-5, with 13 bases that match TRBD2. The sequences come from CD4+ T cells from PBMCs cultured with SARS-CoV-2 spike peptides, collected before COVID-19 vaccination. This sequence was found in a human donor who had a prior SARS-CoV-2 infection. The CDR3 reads CASSQSGLAGYQETQYF. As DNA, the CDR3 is TGTGCCAGCAGCCAATCGGGACTAGCGGGGTACCAAGAGACCCAGTACTTC.